This paragraph covers one T cell receptor (beta chain) sequence. Antigen specificity is unknown. The assay was immunoSEQ multiplex PCR, and TCRdb's table has in-frame clones only and misses some. The sample includes 100,000 to 150,000 clones, about 89% seen only once; the top ten take roughly 11%. This sample is part of a study of T cell responses to AZD1222 COVID-19 vaccine. CDR1 is SGHAT and CDR2 is FQNNGV in the germline V gene. With 5 bases removed from V and 1 base from J, the gap between germline ends came to 15 bases. The CDR3 is 15 amino acids. Findings of the study overall: Dominant CD4 TCR responses targeted spike regions 160-218 and 743-854.

Specimen: peripheral blood, collected on day 0 of MenACWY control vaccination. The chain is built from TRBV11-2 and TRBJ2-7; the D gene is possibly TRBD2 (6 bases). This TCR came from an adult in good health. In DNA form, the CDR3 reads TGTGCCAGCAGCCGAGTTGGGAGGTCTTCCTACGAGCAGTACTTC. Translating gives CASSRVGRSSYEQYF.